The 7 T cell receptor beta chains below were found in one sample sequenced in a study of blood T cell repertoires in COVID-19. Data came from immunoSEQ multiplex PCR; TCRdb stores just in-frame clones and leaves some out. The sample yields hundreds of thousands of clones, around 91% seen once. Sequencing was done on a sample of peripheral blood. These receptors were obtained from a young woman who had recovered from COVID-19.

V and J are TRBV5-4 and TRBJ1-1, with D possibly matching TRBD1 (5 bases). The germline V gene encodes CDR1 SGHNT and CDR2 YYREEE (reference sequence). V dropped 4 bases and J dropped 1 base, with 14 bases sitting between them. CDR3 size: 15 residues. As DNA, the CDR3 is TGTGCCAGCAGCCCCATGCAGGGCTCGAACACTGAAGCTTTCTTT. It is translated as CASSPMQGSNTEAFF.

The rearrangement links TRBV10-3 to TRBJ2-1; no clear D gene. This CDR3 spans 14 amino acids. Trimming stripped 4 bases from V and 3 bases from J, with 10 bases between. CDR1 and CDR2 (germline): ENHRY, SYGVKD. The CDR3 region is CAISVNLGYNEQFF. The CDR3 nucleotides read TGTGCCATCAGTGTGAATCTAGGCTACAATGAGCAGTTCTTC.

The table lists this clone with a few counts. The sample has other DNA sequences that encode this CDR3 too. The chain joins TRBV24-1 to TRBJ2-3, with 10 bases matching TRBD1. The J segment lost 3 bases and the V segment lost 4 bases, leaving 3 bases of the junction unmatched. The germline V gene has CDR1 KGHDR and CDR2 SFDVKD. The CDR3 contains 15 residues. The CDR3 protein is CATSEGGQGTDTQYF. CDR3 nucleotides: TGTGCCACCAGTGAAGGGGGACAGGGGACAGATACGCAGTATTTT.

This chain joins TRBV6-5 and TRBJ2-1; unclear D gene. CDR1 is MNHEY, CDR2 SVGAGI, per germline. The V gene lost 2 bases and the J gene lost 5 bases, with 13 bases spanning the gap. The CDR3 sequence is 15 residues long. CDR3 coding DNA: TGTGCCAGCAGTTACACGGCTAGTCCCCACAATGAGCAGTTCTTC. It encodes CASSYTASPHNEQFF.

The rearrangement uses TRBV7-2 and TRBJ2-7; no clear D. V lost 2 bases, J lost 0 bases, and 8 bases lay in between. Germline V gene sequence: CDR1 SGHTA, CDR2 FQGNSA. The CDR3 is made up of 14 amino acids. The CDR3 is CASSLMLLSYEQYV. The CDR3 DNA follows: TGTGCCAGCAGCTTAATGCTACTCTCCTACGAGCAGTACGTC.

For the CDR3, the DNA is TGTGCCAGCAGCGTAGAGGGCGGGGGGCTTAGCACAGATACGCAGTATTTT. Translated: CASSVEGGGLSTDTQYF. This chain links TRBV9 with TRBJ2-3, with TRBD2 matching over 8 bases. This CDR3 is 17 amino acids long. CDR1 and CDR2 (germline): SGDLS, YYNGEE. V dropped 0 bases and J dropped 0; count of bases not matched to a gene: 6.

The chain employs TRBV27 and TRBJ1-3; D is possibly TRBD1 (6 bases). V was pared by 6 bases and J by 3 bases, with 15 bases between. The CDR3 consists of 15 residues. Per the germline V gene, CDR1 is MNHEY and CDR2 is SMNVEV (reference sequence). The CDR3 nucleotides read TGTGCCAGCAGCCAAGCCGGGACAATTGGAAACACCATATATTTT. Amino acid sequence: CASSQAGTIGNTIYF.